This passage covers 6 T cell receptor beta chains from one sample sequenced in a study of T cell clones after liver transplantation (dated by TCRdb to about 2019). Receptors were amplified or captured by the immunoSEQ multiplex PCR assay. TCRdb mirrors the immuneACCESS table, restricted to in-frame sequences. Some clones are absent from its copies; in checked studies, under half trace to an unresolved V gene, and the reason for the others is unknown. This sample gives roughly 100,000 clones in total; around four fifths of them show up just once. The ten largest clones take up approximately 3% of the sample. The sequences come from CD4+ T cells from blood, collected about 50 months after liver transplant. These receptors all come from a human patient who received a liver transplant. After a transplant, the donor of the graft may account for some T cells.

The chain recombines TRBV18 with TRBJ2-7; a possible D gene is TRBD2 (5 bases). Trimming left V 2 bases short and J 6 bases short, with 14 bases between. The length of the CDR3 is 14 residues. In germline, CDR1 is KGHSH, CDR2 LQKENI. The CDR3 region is CASSPIVGAGEQYF. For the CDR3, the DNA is TGTGCCAGCTCACCAATCGTGGGCGCGGGCGAGCAGTACTTC.

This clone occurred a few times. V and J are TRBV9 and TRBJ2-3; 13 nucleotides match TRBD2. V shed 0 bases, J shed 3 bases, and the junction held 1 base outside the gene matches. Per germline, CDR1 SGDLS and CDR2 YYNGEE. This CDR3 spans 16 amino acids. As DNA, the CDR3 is TGTGCCAGCAGCGTAGCACTAGCGGGAGGGACAGATACGCAGTATTTT. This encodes CASSVALAGGTDTQYF. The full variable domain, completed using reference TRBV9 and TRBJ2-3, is DSGVTQTPKHLITATGQRVTLRCSPRSGDLSVYWYQQSLDQGLQFLIQYYNGEERAKGNILERFSAQQFPDLHSELNLSSLELGDSALYFCASSVALAGGTDTQYFGPGTRLTVL.

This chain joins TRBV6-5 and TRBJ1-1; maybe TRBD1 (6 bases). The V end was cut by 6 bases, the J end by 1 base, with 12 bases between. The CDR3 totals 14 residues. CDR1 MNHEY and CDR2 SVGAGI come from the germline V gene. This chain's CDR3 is CASRTSGQNTEAFF. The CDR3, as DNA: TGTGCCAGCAGGACATCGGGACAGAACACTGAAGCTTTCTTT.

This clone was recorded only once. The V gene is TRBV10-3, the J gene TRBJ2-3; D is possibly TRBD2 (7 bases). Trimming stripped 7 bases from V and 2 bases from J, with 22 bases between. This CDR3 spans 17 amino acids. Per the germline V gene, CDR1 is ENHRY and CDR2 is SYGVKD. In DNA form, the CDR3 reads TGTGCCATCATGGCTAGCGGAGTGGGGGCTAACACAGATACGCAGTATTTT. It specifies CAIMASGVGANTDTQYF.

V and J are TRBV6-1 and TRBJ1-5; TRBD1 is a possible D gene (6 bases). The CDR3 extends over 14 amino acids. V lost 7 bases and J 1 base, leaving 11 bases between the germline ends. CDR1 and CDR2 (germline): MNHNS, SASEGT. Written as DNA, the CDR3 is TGTGCCAGCAACCAACAGGGAAGCAATCAGCCCCAGCATTTT. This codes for CASNQQGSNQPQHF.

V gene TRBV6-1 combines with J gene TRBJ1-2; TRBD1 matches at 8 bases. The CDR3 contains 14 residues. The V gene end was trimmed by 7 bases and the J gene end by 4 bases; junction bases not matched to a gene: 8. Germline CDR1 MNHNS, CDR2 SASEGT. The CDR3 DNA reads TGTGCCAGCAAGATCGGACAGGGAGTCTATGGCTACACCTTC. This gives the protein CASKIGQGVYGYTF.